This T cell receptor beta chain was sequenced during a study of cytomegalovirus exposure and HLA in healthy donors. Across the study: A preliminary data release comprised about 85 million unique TCRs obtained from HLA-typed donors.

The CDR3 has 13 residues. Germline CDR1 reads SNHLY; CDR2 reads FYNNEI. V was shortened by 5 bases and J by 10 bases, with 16 bases between the two germline ends. In the PCR, 60 Vbeta and 13 Jbeta primers were used. Some clones are missing from TCRdb's copy, which holds only in-frame ones; the method was immunoSEQ multiplex PCR. The sample data list under 200,000 clones. Study-level results: Indistinguishable V segments such as TRBV6-2 and TRBV6-3 were excluded. Immune exposure information available was restricted to CMV serostatus. Segments of the TCR beta V type were, in most cases, productive about 87% or about 30% of the time in an earlier analysis.

Note on this clone: Antigen specificity is unknown.

The TCR sequence derives from a man aged 30 to 39 in good health and CMV-seronegative. The chain is built from TRBV2 and TRBJ2-3; D is unresolved. Sequencing input: PBMCs. The CDR3 region is CASSKPDTPAQYF. For the CDR3, the DNA is TGTGCCAGCAGTAAACCCGACACCCCCGCGCAGTATTTT.